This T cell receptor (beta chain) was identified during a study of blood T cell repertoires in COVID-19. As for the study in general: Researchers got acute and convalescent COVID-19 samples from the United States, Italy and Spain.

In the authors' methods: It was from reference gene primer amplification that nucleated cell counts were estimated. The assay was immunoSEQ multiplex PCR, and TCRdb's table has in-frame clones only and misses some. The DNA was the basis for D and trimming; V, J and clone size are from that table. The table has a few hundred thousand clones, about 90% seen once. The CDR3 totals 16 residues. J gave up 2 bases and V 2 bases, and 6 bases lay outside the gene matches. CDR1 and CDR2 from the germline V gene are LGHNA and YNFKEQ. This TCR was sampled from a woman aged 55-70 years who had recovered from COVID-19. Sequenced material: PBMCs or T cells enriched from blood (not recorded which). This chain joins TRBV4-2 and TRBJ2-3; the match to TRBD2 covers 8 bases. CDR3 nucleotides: TGTGCCAGCAGCCAATGGGCTAGCGGGCCCACAGATACGCAGTATTTT. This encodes CASSQWASGPTDTQYF.